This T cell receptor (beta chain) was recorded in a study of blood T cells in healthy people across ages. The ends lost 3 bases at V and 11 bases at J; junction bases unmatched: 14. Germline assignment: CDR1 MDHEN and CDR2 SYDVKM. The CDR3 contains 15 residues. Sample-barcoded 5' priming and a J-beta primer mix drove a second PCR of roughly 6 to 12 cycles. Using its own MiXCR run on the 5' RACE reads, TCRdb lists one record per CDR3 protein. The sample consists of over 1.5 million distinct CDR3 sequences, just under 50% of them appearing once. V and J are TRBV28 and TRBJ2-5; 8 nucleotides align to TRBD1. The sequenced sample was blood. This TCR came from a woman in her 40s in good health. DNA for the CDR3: TGTGCCAGCAGTTTCCCAGGGGGCGCTTTTTCCGAACAGTACTTC. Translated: CASSFPGGAFSEQYF. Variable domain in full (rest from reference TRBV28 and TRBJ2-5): DVKVTQSSRYLVKRTGEKVFLECVQDMDHENMFWYRQDPGLGLRLIYFSYDVKMKEKGDIPEGYSVSREKKERFSLILESASTNQTSMYLCASSFPGGAFSEQYFGPGTRLLVL.